These 19 T cell receptor beta chains were sequenced from one sample in a study of T cell responses to AZD1222 COVID-19 vaccine. The repertoire was sequenced with immunoSEQ multiplex PCR; TCRdb's copy has only in-frame clones and lacks some. The sample carries fewer than 150,000 clones, approximately 94% recorded once. The source was peripheral blood, collected on day 0 of AZD1222 vaccination. These TCRs come from an adult in good health.

The V gene is TRBV6-5, the J gene TRBJ2-7; unclear D gene. V was shortened by 0 bases and J by 3 bases, with 9 bases between the two germline ends. The CDR3 sequence is 14 residues long. Germline V gene lookup returns CDR1 MNHEY and CDR2 SVGAGI. DNA of the CDR3: TGTGCCAGCAGTTACTCGGCTGGCAACTACGAGCAGTACTTC. As protein: CASSYSAGNYEQYF.

As for this clone: Germline and junction disagree at one end, which may indicate a read error. The J gene is TRBJ1-2, the V gene TRBV24-1; tentative D call: TRBD1 (5 bases). This CDR3 region has 13 residues. Germline values: CDR1 KGHDR, CDR2 SFDVKD. The CDR3 DNA follows: TGTGCCACCAGTGATAGGGGCATCTATAGCTACACCTTC. Translation gives CATSDRGIYSYTF.

The chain uses TRBV20-1 and TRBJ2-1; no definite D call. This CDR3 region has 12 residues. Germline CDR1 is DFQATT and CDR2 is SNEGSKA (reference sequence). V lost 3 bases, J lost 7 bases, and 10 bases lay in between. The CDR3 DNA follows: TGCAGTGCTAGTGTGCTGGAGAATGAGCAGTTCTTC. As protein: CSASVLENEQFF.

The chain is built from TRBV7-8 and TRBJ1-6; TRBD1 matches 7 bases. This CDR3 is 15 amino acids long. The V gene's germline CDR1 is SGHVS and CDR2 FQNEAQ. Unmatched junction bases numbered 4, after V lost 2 bases and J lost 6 bases. This chain's CDR3 is CASSLSGTANSPLHF. CDR3 sequence (DNA): TGTGCCAGCAGCTTATCAGGGACAGCTAATTCACCCCTCCACTTT.

The chain carries TRBV6-6 and TRBJ1-2; 7 bases align to TRBD1. With V trimmed by 0 bases and J by 3 bases, 1 base remained unmatched. Germline V gives CDR1 MNHNY, CDR2 SVGAGI (reference sequence). The CDR3 consists of 14 residues. CDR3 DNA: TGTGCCAGCAGTTACTCGGGGACAGACTATGGCTACACCTTC. Translation gives CASSYSGTDYGYTF.

The J gene is TRBJ2-5, the V gene TRBV13, with D tentatively TRBD1 or TRBD2 (5 bases each). Germline V gene data show CDR1 as PRHDT and CDR2 as FYEKMQ (reference sequence). This CDR3 is built from 16 residues. Between the trimmed V and J ends, which lost 5 bases and 0 bases, there was a span of 16 bases. The CDR3 sequence is CASSTSSGTYQETQYF. The CDR3, as DNA: TGTGCCAGCAGCACCTCATCCGGGACCTACCAAGAGACCCAGTACTTC.

This clone occurred a few times. The CDR3 sequence is CASSRSGRAYEQYF. The CDR3 nucleotides read TGTGCCAGCAGTCGGAGCGGGAGGGCCTACGAGCAGTACTTC. The V call is TRBV27, the J call TRBJ2-7; 10 bases are shared with TRBD2. With 5 bases clipped from V and 2 bases from J, the junction kept 3 bases outside the gene matches. Germline V gene data show CDR1 as MNHEY and CDR2 as SMNVEV (reference sequence). The CDR3 is 14 residues long.

This chain links TRBV28 with TRBJ1-2, with a possible D match to TRBD1 (5 bases). The CDR3 has 12 residues. The V end was cut by 3 bases, the J end by 8 bases, with 10 bases between. Germline V gives CDR1 MDHEN, CDR2 SYDVKM. CDR3 amino acids: CASSFRDGGYTF. The DNA for the CDR3 is TGTGCCAGCAGTTTCAGGGATGGAGGCTACACCTTC.

The V gene is TRBV11-2, the J gene TRBJ2-7; TRBD1 aligns across 8 bases. Germline V lookup: CDR1 SGHAT, CDR2 FQNNGV. V shed 5 bases and J 7 bases; nucleotides not matched to a gene: 7. CDR3 length equals 13 residues. CDR3 region: CASSIIRTGEQYF. CDR3 coding DNA: TGTGCCAGCAGCATAATACGGACAGGGGAGCAGTACTTC.

The chain uses TRBV27 and TRBJ2-3; TRBD1 aligns across 10 bases. V gave up 4 bases and J gave up 4 bases; unmatched junction bases: 8. Germline V gene data show CDR1 as MNHEY and CDR2 as SMNVEV (reference sequence). The CDR3 totals 16 residues. The CDR3 sequence: CASSSPGQGYSDTQYF. CDR3 nucleotides: TGTGCCAGCAGTTCCCCGGGACAGGGGTATTCAGATACGCAGTATTTT.

V and J are TRBV5-5 and TRBJ1-6; D gene ambiguous. The V end was cut by 2 bases, the J end by 0 bases, with 9 bases between. This CDR3 contains 16 residues. In germline, CDR1 is SGHKS, CDR2 YYEKEE (reference sequence). The CDR3 DNA follows: TGTGCCAGCAGCTTTACCCCAAGCTCCTATAATTCACCCCTCCACTTT. Translating gives CASSFTPSSYNSPLHF.

The chain joins TRBV5-1 to TRBJ2-3, with a tentative D call TRBD1 (5 bases). This CDR3 has 13 residues. CDR1 is SGHRS and CDR2 is YFSETQ in the germline V gene. V was shortened by 4 bases and J by 5 bases, with 11 bases between the two germline ends. CDR3 amino acids: CASSPTAGDTQYF. CDR3 bases: TGCGCCAGCAGCCCGACAGCCGGAGATACGCAGTATTTT.

V usage is TRBV24-1 and J usage is TRBJ2-1, with D perhaps TRBD2 (7 bases). Germline CDR1 is KGHDR and CDR2 is SFDVKD. V was pared by 9 bases and J by 4 bases, with 12 bases between. There are 13 residues in the CDR3. CDR3 in DNA: TGTGCCACCGCGGGGGCTGGTTACAATGAGCAGTTCTTC. Its translation is CATAGAGYNEQFF.

This chain links TRBV7-3 with TRBJ2-5; D is undetermined. CDR3 length: 13 amino acids. Trimming left V 8 bases short and J 1 base short, with 11 bases between. The V gene's germline CDR1 is SGHTA and CDR2 FQGTGA. The CDR3 DNA sequence: TGTGCCAGCTCTTCTGGGTCCCAAGAGACCCAGTACTTC. Residues: CASSSGSQETQYF.

The chain is built from TRBV19 and TRBJ1-4, with D unclear. The length of the CDR3 is 13 residues. The V and J ends lost 3 bases and 6 bases respectively, with 8 bases between them. Germline V gene data show CDR1 as LNHDA and CDR2 as SQIVND (reference sequence). The CDR3 DNA reads as TGTGCCAGTAGTATGGGGATAGATGAAAAACTGTTTTTT. Amino acid sequence: CASSMGIDEKLFF.

The V call is TRBV9, the J call TRBJ1-4; no definite D call. Germline V lookup: CDR1 SGDLS, CDR2 YYNGEE. Trimming cost V 2 bases and J 8 bases, with 19 bases left between them. CDR3 length: 16 amino acids. The CDR3 loop is CASSVGSSSVGEKLFF. The CDR3 DNA is TGTGCCAGCAGCGTCGGGTCGTCGTCCGTCGGGGAAAAACTGTTTTTT.

CDR3 bases: TGTGCCAGCAGTCGACTTAGCCATGAGCAGTTCTTC. This translates into CASSRLSHEQFF. The rearrangement joins TRBV2 to TRBJ2-1; D unresolved. The CDR3 is made up of 12 amino acids. Trimming cost V 5 bases and J 8 bases, with 10 bases left between them. CDR1 is SNHLY, CDR2 FYNNEI, per germline.

The chain combines TRBV9 with TRBJ2-3; 10 bases map to TRBD2. Germline V lookup: CDR1 SGDLS, CDR2 YYNGEE. The ends lost 3 bases at V and 3 bases at J; junction bases unmatched: 4. The CDR3 is 15 residues long. The CDR3 spells CASSASGRTTDTQYF. In DNA, the CDR3 is TGTGCCAGCAGCGCTAGCGGGAGAACTACAGATACGCAGTATTTT.

A word on this clone: Other DNA sequences from this sample encode an identical CDR3 as well. The chain joins TRBV5-1 to TRBJ1-2, with TRBD1 matching over 9 bases. The germline V gene has CDR1 SGHRS and CDR2 YFSETQ. This CDR3 is 14 amino acids long. The V and J ends lost 2 bases and 5 bases, in that order; junction bases with no gene match: 4. The CDR3 loop reads CASSLGTGNYGYTF. Here the CDR3 DNA reads TGCGCCAGCAGCTTAGGGACAGGGAATTATGGCTACACCTTC.